The entry that follows covers one T cell receptor beta chain sequence. These data come from a study of technical replicates of blood from several donors. Sequenced by immunoSEQ multiplex PCR; TCRdb stores in-frame clones only, minus some. The sample lists around 90,000 clones, roughly 93% occurring once. This CDR3 comprises 14 residues. V gave up 3 bases and J gave up 4 bases, with 12 bases separating them. Germline V gene data show CDR1 as LNHDA and CDR2 as SQIVND (reference sequence). The origin of this receptor is a human donor in good health. The rearrangement uses TRBV19 and TRBJ1-1; TRBD1 might be the D (5 bases). The sequencing sample was made of T cells isolated from PBMCs. CDR3 sequence (DNA): TGTGCCAGTAGTATGGGCAGGGCTCGCACTGAAGCTTTCTTT. Translation: CASSMGRARTEAFF.